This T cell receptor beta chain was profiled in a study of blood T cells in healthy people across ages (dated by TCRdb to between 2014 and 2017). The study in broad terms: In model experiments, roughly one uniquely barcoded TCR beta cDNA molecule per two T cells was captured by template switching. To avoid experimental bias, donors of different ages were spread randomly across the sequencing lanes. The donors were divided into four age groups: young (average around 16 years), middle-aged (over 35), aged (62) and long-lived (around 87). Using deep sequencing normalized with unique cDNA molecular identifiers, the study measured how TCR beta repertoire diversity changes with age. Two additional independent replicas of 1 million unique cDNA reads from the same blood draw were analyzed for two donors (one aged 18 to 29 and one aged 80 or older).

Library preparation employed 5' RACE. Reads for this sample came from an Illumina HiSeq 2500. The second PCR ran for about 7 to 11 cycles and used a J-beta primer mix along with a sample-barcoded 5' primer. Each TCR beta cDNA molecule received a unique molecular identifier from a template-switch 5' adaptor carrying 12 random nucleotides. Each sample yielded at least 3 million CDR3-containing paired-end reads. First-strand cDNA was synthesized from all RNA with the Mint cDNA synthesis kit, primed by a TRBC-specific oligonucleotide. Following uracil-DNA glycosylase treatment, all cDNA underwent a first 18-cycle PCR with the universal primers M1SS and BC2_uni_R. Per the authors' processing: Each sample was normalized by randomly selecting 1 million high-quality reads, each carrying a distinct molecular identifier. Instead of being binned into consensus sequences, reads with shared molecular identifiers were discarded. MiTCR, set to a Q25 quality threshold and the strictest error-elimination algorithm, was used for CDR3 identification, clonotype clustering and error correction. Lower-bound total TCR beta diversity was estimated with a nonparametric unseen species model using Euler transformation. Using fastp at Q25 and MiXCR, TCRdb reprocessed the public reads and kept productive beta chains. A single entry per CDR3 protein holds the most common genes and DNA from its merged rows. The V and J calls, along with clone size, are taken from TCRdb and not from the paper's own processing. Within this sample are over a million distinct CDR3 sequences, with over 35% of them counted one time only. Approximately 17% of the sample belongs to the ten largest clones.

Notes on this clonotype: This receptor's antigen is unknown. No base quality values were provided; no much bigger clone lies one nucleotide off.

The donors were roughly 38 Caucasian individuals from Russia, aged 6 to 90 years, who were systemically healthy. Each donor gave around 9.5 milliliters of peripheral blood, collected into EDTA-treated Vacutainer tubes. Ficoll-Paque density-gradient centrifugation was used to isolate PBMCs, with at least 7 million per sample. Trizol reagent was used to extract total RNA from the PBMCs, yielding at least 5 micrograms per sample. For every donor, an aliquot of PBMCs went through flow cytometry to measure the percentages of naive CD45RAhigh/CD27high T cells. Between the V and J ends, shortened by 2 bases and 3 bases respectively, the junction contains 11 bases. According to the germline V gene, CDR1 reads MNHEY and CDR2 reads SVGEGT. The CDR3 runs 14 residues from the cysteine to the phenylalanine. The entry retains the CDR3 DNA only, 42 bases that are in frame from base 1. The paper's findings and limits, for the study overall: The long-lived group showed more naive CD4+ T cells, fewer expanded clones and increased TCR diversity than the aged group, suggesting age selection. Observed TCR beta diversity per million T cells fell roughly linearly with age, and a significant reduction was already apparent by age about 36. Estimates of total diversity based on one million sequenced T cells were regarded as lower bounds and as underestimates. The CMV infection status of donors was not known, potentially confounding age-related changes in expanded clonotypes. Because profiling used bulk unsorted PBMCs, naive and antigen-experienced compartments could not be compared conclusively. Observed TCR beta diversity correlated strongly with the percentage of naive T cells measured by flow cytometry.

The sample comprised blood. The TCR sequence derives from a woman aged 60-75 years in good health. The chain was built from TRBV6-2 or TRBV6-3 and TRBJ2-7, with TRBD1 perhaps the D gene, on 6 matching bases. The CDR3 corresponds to CASSYRARGYEQYF. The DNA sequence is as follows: TGTGCCAGCAGTTACCGAGCCAGGGGCTACGAGCAGTACTTC.